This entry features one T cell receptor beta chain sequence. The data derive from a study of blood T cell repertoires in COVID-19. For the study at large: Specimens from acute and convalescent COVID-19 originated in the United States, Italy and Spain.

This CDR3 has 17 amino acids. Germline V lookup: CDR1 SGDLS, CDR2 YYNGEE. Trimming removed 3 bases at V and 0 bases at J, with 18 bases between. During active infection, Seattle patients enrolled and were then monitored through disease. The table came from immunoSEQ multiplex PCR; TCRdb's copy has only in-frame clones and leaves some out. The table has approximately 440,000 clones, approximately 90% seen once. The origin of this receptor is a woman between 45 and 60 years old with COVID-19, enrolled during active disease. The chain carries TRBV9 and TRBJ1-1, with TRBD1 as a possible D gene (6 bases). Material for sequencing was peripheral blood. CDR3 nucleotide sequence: TGTGCCAGCAGCGGCCGACCCCGAGGGGGAGTGAACACTGAAGCTTTCTTT. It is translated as CASSGRPRGGVNTEAFF.